This entry lists 32 T cell receptor beta chains sequenced from one sample in a study of shared clonotypes between healthy human individuals (dated by TCRdb to the early 2020s). The library was prepared using the immunoSEQ multiplex PCR assay. TCRdb took over this immuneACCESS table, retaining in-frame rearrangements with V and J assigned. Such tables are incomplete; in checked studies, under half of the missing clones stem from an unresolved V gene, and the remainder is unexplained. A total of 780,000 or so clones appear in this sample, approximately 72% of them only once. Less than 2% of the sample rests with the top ten. Sequencing used memory CD4+ T cells sorted from blood. The cell subset or site label for this specimen denotes: CD45RA-negative fraction. These receptors all come from a woman aged 25 to 39 in good health.

V is TRBV28 and J is TRBJ2-1; weak D call: TRBD2 (5 bases). The germline gives CDR1 MDHEN, CDR2 SYDVKM. With 7 bases removed from V and 1 base from J, the gap between germline ends came to 17 bases. The CDR3 totals 16 residues. DNA of the CDR3: TGTGCCAGCAATACGGGTGAGGGCCGGTCCTACAATGAGCAGTTCTTC. This codes for CASNTGEGRSYNEQFF.

The chain has TRBV30 and TRBJ1-1; D perhaps matches TRBD1 (5 bases). Germline values: CDR1 GTSNPN, CDR2 SVGIG (reference sequence). Trimming left V 0 bases short and J 5 bases short, with 13 bases between. The CDR3 sequence is 14 residues long. The CDR3 nucleotides read TGTGCCTGGAGTGTTGTCCGGGGGGGGACTGAAGCTTTCTTT. This translates into CAWSVVRGGTEAFF.

The sample holds a few counts of this clone. The chain links TRBV4-2 to TRBJ1-1; D gene unclear. Germline CDR1 reads LGHNA; CDR2 reads YNFKEQ. Trimming stripped 0 bases from V and 3 bases from J, with 20 bases between. This CDR3 has 18 residues. The CDR3 protein is CASSQDNAPEGPYTEAFF. The CDR3, as DNA: TGTGCCAGCAGCCAAGATAACGCGCCAGAGGGCCCCTACACTGAAGCTTTCTTT.

V and J are TRBV27 and TRBJ2-1; 9 positions agree with TRBD2. Germline CDR1 is MNHEY and CDR2 is SMNVEV (reference sequence). V shed 5 bases, J shed 4 bases, and the junction held 6 bases outside the gene matches. The CDR3 extends over 15 amino acids. Written as DNA, the CDR3 is TGTGCCAGCAGTCGGGCTAGCGGGGAATACAATGAGCAGTTCTTC. This encodes CASSRASGEYNEQFF.

The chain combines TRBV6-5 with TRBJ2-2; TRBD1 agrees at 12 bases. V lost 6 bases and J lost 4; bases outside the gene matches: 3. The CDR3 is 15 residues long. The germline V gene encodes CDR1 MNHEY and CDR2 SVGAGI. CDR3: CASSRDRGLTGELFF. The CDR3 nucleotides read TGTGCCAGCAGCAGGGACAGGGGGCTCACCGGGGAGCTGTTTTTT.

The J gene is TRBJ1-1, the V gene TRBV5-8, with D perhaps TRBD1 (6 bases). Trimming stripped 4 bases from V and 5 bases from J, with 24 bases between. CDR3 size: 17 residues. The V gene's germline CDR1 is SGHTS and CDR2 YDEGEE. The CDR3 sequence is CASSAGTHGSRMTEAFF. DNA for the CDR3: TGTGCCAGCAGCGCCGGGACACATGGGTCGCGAATGACTGAAGCTTTCTTT.

About this clone itself: At one boundary the junction diverges from the germline segment, which might be a read error. This chain uses TRBV7-3 with TRBJ2-3; 14 bases match TRBD2. Germline-derived CDR1 and CDR2 are SGHTA and FQGTGA. This CDR3 spans 18 amino acids. The CDR3 reads CASSQGRGLAGGTDTQYF. The CDR3 DNA reads as TGCGCCAGCAGCCAAGGTCGGGGACTAGCGGGAGGCACAGATACGCAGTATTTT.

A word on this clone: Other DNA sequences in this sample translate to the same CDR3. The chain carries TRBV28 and TRBJ2-1; 11 positions agree with TRBD1. V was pared by 6 bases and J by 7 bases, with 8 bases of the junction left unmatched. Germline CDR1 MDHEN, CDR2 SYDVKM. This CDR3 contains 15 residues. CDR3 nucleotide sequence: TGTGCCAGCAGCAGCCCGGGACAGGGGGGAAATGAGCAGTTCTTC. This translates into CASSSPGQGGNEQFF.

This clone was recorded once. The CDR3 nucleotides are TGCGCCAGCAGCTCACAGAGCTCTGGAAACACCATATATTTT. Its protein product is CASSSQSSGNTIYF. The chain joins TRBV5-1 to TRBJ1-3, with D hard to call. CDR1 is SGHRS, CDR2 YFSETQ, per germline. The germline V and J ends were trimmed by 3 bases and 0 bases, with 7 bases remaining between them. This CDR3 has 14 residues.

This clone occurred once. The rearrangement links TRBV19 to TRBJ2-5; TRBD2 matches at 10 bases. This CDR3 contains 15 residues. The J segment lost 5 bases and the V segment lost 8 bases, leaving 11 bases of the junction unmatched. CDR1 is LNHDA, CDR2 SQIVND, per germline (reference sequence). CDR3: CASQQAGGPSETQYF. The CDR3 DNA reads as TGTGCCAGTCAACAAGCGGGAGGGCCCTCGGAGACCCAGTACTTC.

This clone was observed a single time. This chain uses TRBV15 with TRBJ2-1, with 12 bases lining up with TRBD2. With V trimmed by 0 bases and J by 10 bases, 7 bases remained unmatched. The germline gives CDR1 LNHNV, CDR2 YYDKDF (reference sequence). This CDR3 is 16 amino acids long. The CDR3 reads CATSREPTSGRMEQFF. CDR3 coding DNA: TGTGCCACCAGCAGAGAGCCGACTAGCGGGAGAATGGAGCAGTTCTTC. Drawing the rest from reference TRBV15 and TRBJ2-1, the complete variable domain is DAMVIQNPRYQVTQFGKPVTLSCSQTLNHNVMYWYQQKSSQAPKLLFHYYDKDFNNEADTPDNFQSRRPNTSFCFLDIRSPGLGDTAMYLCATSREPTSGRMEQFFGPGTRLTVL.

This chain uses TRBV7-2 with TRBJ1-5; D is unclear. The V end was cut by 7 bases, the J end by 6 bases, with 19 bases between. Per germline, CDR1 SGHTA and CDR2 FQGNSA. The CDR3 runs 15 residues. CDR3 amino acids: CASNRLSAPSQPQHF. CDR3 in DNA: TGTGCCAGCAACCGCCTCTCAGCCCCAAGTCAGCCCCAGCATTTT.

This sequence joins TRBV16 and TRBJ2-1; perhaps D is TRBD1 or TRBD2 (5 bases each). With 3 bases removed from V and 9 bases from J, the gap between germline ends came to 15 bases. CDR1 and CDR2 from the germline V gene are KGHSY and FQNENV. The CDR3 loop spans 14 amino acids. CDR3 loop: CASSQHPGTGEQFF. In DNA form, the CDR3 reads TGTGCCAGCAGCCAGCATCCCGGGACCGGTGAGCAGTTCTTC.

The rearrangement links TRBV5-1 to TRBJ1-5; 8 bases fit TRBD1. The CDR3 spans 14 residues. Trimming cost V 4 bases and J 4 bases; bases outside gene matches: 4. Germline lookup yields CDR1 SGHRS and CDR2 YFSETQ. CDR3 nucleotide sequence: TGCGCCAGCAGCGACGGACAGGGAAATCAGCCCCAGCATTTT. Amino acid sequence: CASSDGQGNQPQHF.

The chain uses TRBV21-1 and TRBJ2-1; the table's D gene call, TRBD2, was not cross checked with the DNA. TRBV21-1 is a recognized pseudogene. This CDR3 is built from 16 residues. The CDR3 region has the DNA TGTGCCAGCGCCCCAACTAGCGCTCAAGGGTGGTATGAGCAGTTCTTC. It encodes CASAPTSAQGWYEQFF.

This clone occurred many times. CDR3 residues: CASRRDSSLGYTF. The CDR3 DNA reads as TGTGCCAGCCGCAGGGACAGTAGTTTGGGCTACACCTTC. The V call is TRBV19, the J call TRBJ1-2, with 7 bases identical to TRBD1. The trim removed 9 bases at V and 8 bases at J, leaving 12 bases unmatched. The CDR3 contains 13 residues. Germline V gene lookup returns CDR1 LNHDA and CDR2 SQIVND (reference sequence).

This rearrangement joins TRBV7-9 to TRBJ2-3; the match to TRBD1 covers 8 bases. Germline CDR1 SEHNR, CDR2 FQNEAQ (reference sequence). This CDR3 has 16 amino acids. V lost 5 bases to trimming and J lost 5 bases; unmatched junction nucleotides: 12. The CDR3 is CASSKDGQGVVDTQYF. The CDR3 DNA is TGTGCCAGCAGCAAAGATGGACAGGGAGTTGTAGATACGCAGTATTTT.

Regarding this clone: This same CDR3 is encoded by further DNA sequences in the sample. This sequence joins TRBV5-1 and TRBJ1-1; TRBD1 matches at 7 bases. Germline values: CDR1 SGHRS, CDR2 YFSETQ. The CDR3 runs 15 residues. J was trimmed by 1 base and V by 5 bases; bases with no gene match: 8. CDR3 amino acids: CASSLATGPNTEAFF. Written as DNA, the CDR3 is TGCGCCAGCAGTCTAGCGACAGGGCCGAACACTGAAGCTTTCTTT.

This chain connects TRBV19 to TRBJ1-1, with D unclear. The CDR3 totals 11 residues. The ends were cut back, 5 bases at V and 4 bases at J, with 5 bases in the middle. Germline CDR1 reads LNHDA; CDR2 reads SQIVND (reference sequence). CDR3 region: CASSRVTEAFF. As DNA, the CDR3 is TGTGCCAGTAGTCGCGTCACTGAAGCTTTCTTT.

Note on this clone: This may come from a read error, since a much larger clone is one base off. The genes are TRBV7-6 and TRBJ2-3; D ambiguous. V was trimmed by 6 bases and J by 0 bases, leaving 7 bases between them. This CDR3 is built from 13 residues. The germline CDR1 and CDR2 sequences are SGHVS and FNYEAQ. The CDR3 reads CASSGDSTDTQYF. As DNA, the CDR3 is TGTGCCAGCAGTGGGGATAGCACAGATACGCAGTATTTT.

This chain uses TRBV19 with TRBJ1-1; TRBD1 matches 7 bases. CDR1 and CDR2 (germline): LNHDA, SQIVND (reference sequence). The V segment lost 6 bases and the J segment 0 bases; nucleotides outside the gene matches: 1. The CDR3 covers 13 residues. The CDR3 DNA reads TGTGCCAGTAGCAGGGGGTTGAACACTGAAGCTTTCTTT. This encodes CASSRGLNTEAFF.

This chain joins TRBV6-5 and TRBJ1-1; a possible D gene is TRBD1 (6 bases). Trimming left V 2 bases short and J 4 bases short, with 17 bases between. CDR3 length equals 16 residues. CDR1 and CDR2 from the germline V gene are MNHEY and SVGAGI. CDR3 coding DNA: TGTGCCAGCAGTTACCGACAGGTGCCGCGGGGCACTGAAGCTTTCTTT. Translation gives CASSYRQVPRGTEAFF.

This clone was counted between two and nine times. The same CDR3 arises from other DNA sequences in this sample as well. The chain has TRBV19 and TRBJ1-5; no reliable D call. This CDR3 spans 13 amino acids. The germline V gene encodes CDR1 LNHDA and CDR2 SQIVND (reference sequence). The V and J ends lost 9 bases and 3 bases respectively, with 12 bases between them. CDR3 sequence: CASSVGSNQPQHF. CDR3 nucleotides: TGTGCCAGCAGTGTAGGGTCCAATCAGCCCCAGCATTTT.

This clone was seen only once. This sequence joins TRBV6-6 and TRBJ1-3; D unresolved. Between the trimmed V and J ends, which lost 8 bases and 0 bases, there was a span of 11 bases. The CDR3 spans 14 residues. Per the germline V gene, CDR1 is MNHNY and CDR2 is SVGAGI (reference sequence). The CDR3 reads CASGAPSSGNTIYF. The CDR3 DNA reads as TGTGCCAGCGGCGCTCCGAGCTCTGGAAACACCATATATTTT.

This sequence joins TRBV7-6 and TRBJ2-2; 8 bases align to TRBD2. V shed 6 bases, J shed 3 bases, and the junction held 9 bases outside the gene matches. Germline lookup yields CDR1 SGHVS and CDR2 FNYEAQ. This CDR3 has 16 residues. CDR3 region: CASSYLAGTDTGELFF. DNA for the CDR3: TGTGCCAGCAGTTACCTAGCGGGTACGGACACCGGGGAGCTGTTTTTT.

As concerns this clone: This may stem from a read error, because a much larger clone lies one nucleotide away. The sample contains more than one DNA sequence encoding this CDR3. The rearrangement uses TRBV28 and TRBJ1-2; D is uncertain. The germline gives CDR1 MDHEN, CDR2 SYDVKM. The CDR3 length is 13 residues. The V gene lost 3 bases and the J gene lost 0 bases, with 5 bases spanning the gap. CDR3 protein: CASSFSANYGYTF. In DNA form, the CDR3 reads TGTGCCAGCAGTTTCTCAGCTAACTATGGCTACACCTTC.

This clone was seen once. The chain recombines TRBV7-9 with TRBJ2-7; 13 bases line up with TRBD2. CDR1 is SEHNR, CDR2 FQNEAQ, per germline (reference sequence). The CDR3 is 17 amino acids. V lost 5 bases to trimming and J lost 6 bases; unmatched junction nucleotides: 13. CDR3 DNA: TGTGCCAGCAGCCGCGGACTAGCGGGAGTGGGAGGTGGCGAGCAGTACTTC. This translates into CASSRGLAGVGGGEQYF.

V usage is TRBV11-2 and J usage is TRBJ2-2; TRBD2 agrees at 13 bases. Germline V gives CDR1 SGHAT, CDR2 FQNNGV. CDR3 length equals 16 residues. Unmatched junction bases numbered 5, after V lost 5 bases and J lost 5 bases. The CDR3 region is CASSPSGLAGTGELFF. CDR3 bases: TGTGCCAGCAGCCCTTCGGGACTAGCGGGAACCGGGGAGCTGTTTTTT.

Note on this clone: Other DNA sequences from this sample encode an identical CDR3 as well. V usage is TRBV19 and J usage is TRBJ2-7; a weak D match, TRBD1 (6 bases). The ends were cut back, 4 bases at V and 0 bases at J, with 13 bases in the middle. Germline V gives CDR1 LNHDA, CDR2 SQIVND (reference sequence). CDR3 length: 15 amino acids. The CDR3 loop reads CASSNQGSSSYEQYF. The CDR3 region has the DNA TGTGCCAGTAGTAACCAGGGGTCAAGCTCCTACGAGCAGTACTTC.

A note on this clone: This sample also contains other DNA sequences that code for the same CDR3. This rearrangement joins TRBV5-1 to TRBJ1-5, with D unresolved. The CDR3 extends over 13 amino acids. Per germline, CDR1 SGHRS and CDR2 YFSETQ. The V end lost 4 bases, the J end lost 0 bases, and 5 bases lay between the germline ends. This chain's CDR3 is CASSRDSNQPQHF. The DNA of the CDR3 is TGCGCCAGCAGCCGGGATAGCAATCAGCCCCAGCATTTT.

This clone appeared once. The V gene is TRBV28, the J gene TRBJ1-5; possible D gene TRBD1, 6 bases. CDR3 length: 15 residues. Trimming removed 6 bases from V and 5 bases from J, with 17 bases in between. Germline V CDR1 and CDR2: MDHEN, SYDVKM. CDR3 in DNA: TGTGCCAGCAGCCTCCCCCAGGGGACGCATCAGCCCCAGCATTTT. Amino acid sequence: CASSLPQGTHQPQHF.

The chain joins TRBV6-6 to TRBJ2-7, with 8 nucleotides matching TRBD1. Germline CDR1 and CDR2: MNHNY and SVGAGI (reference sequence). The CDR3 is 14 residues long. J was trimmed by 4 bases and V by 7 bases; bases with no gene match: 9. CDR3 sequence reads: CASTQRQGAYEQYF. CDR3 in DNA: TGTGCCAGCACCCAGCGGCAGGGGGCTTACGAGCAGTACTTC.